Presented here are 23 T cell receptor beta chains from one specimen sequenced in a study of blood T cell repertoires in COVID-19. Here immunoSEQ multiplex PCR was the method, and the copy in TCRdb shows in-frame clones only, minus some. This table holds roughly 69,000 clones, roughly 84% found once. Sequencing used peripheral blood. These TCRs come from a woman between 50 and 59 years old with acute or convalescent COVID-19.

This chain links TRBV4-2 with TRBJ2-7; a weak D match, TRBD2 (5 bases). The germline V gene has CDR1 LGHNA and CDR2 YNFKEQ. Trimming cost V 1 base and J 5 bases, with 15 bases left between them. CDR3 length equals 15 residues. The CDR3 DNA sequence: TGTGCCAGCAGCCAAGCCCCCCCCGGGAACCACGAGCAGTACTTC. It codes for CASSQAPPGNHEQYF.

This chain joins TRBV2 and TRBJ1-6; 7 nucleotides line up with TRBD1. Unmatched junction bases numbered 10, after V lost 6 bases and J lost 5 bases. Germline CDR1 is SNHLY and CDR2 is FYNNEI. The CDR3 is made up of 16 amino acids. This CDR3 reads CASSDDRVLDNSPLHF. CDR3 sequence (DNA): TGTGCCAGCAGCGATGACAGGGTCCTGGATAATTCACCCCTCCACTTT.

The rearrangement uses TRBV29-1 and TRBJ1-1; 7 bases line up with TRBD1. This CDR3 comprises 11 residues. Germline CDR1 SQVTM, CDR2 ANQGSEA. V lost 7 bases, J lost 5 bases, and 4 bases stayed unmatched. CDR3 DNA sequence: TGCAGCGGGACGACAGGGACTGAAGCTTTCTTT. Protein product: CSGTTGTEAFF.

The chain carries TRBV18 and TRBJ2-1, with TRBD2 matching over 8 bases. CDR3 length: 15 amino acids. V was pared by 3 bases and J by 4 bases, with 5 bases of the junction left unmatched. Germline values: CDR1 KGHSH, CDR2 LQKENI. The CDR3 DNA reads TGTGCCAGCTCACCCGGGACTAGTACATACAATGAGCAGTTCTTC. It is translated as CASSPGTSTYNEQFF.

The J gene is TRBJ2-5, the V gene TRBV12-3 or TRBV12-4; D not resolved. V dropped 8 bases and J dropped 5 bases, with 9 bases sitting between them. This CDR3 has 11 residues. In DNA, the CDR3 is TGTGCCAGCCTTGGCTGGGAGACCCAGTACTTC. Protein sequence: CASLGWETQYF.

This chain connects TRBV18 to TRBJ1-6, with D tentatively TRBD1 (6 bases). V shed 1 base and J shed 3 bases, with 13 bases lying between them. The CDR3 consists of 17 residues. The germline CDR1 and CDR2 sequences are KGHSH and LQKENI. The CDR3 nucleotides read TGTGCCAGCTCACCACTGGAAACAGGGCTCTATAATTCACCCCTCCACTTT. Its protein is CASSPLETGLYNSPLHF.

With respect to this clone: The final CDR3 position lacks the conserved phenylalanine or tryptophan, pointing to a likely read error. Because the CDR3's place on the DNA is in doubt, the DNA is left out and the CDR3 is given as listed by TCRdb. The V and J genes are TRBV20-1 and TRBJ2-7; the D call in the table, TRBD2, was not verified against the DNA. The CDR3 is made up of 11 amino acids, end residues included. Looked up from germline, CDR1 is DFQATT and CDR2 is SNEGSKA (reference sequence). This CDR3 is CSALGDSGAII.

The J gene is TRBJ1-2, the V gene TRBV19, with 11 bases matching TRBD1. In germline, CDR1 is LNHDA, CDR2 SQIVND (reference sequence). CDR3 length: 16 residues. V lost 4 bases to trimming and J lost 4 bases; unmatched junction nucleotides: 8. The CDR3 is CASSSGQGASFYGYTF. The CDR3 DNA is TGTGCCAGTAGTAGTGGACAGGGGGCTTCCTTCTATGGCTACACCTTC.

The chain's CDR3 is CASSWSTVWGTEAFF. CDR3 bases: TGTGCCAGCAGTTGGTCGACAGTTTGGGGTACTGAAGCTTTCTTT. The rearrangement uses TRBV11-1 and TRBJ1-1; the D gene is possibly TRBD1 (5 bases). Looked up from germline, CDR1 is SGHAT and CDR2 is FQDESV (reference sequence). This CDR3 is 15 amino acids long. The V and J ends lost 6 bases and 5 bases respectively, with 19 bases between them.

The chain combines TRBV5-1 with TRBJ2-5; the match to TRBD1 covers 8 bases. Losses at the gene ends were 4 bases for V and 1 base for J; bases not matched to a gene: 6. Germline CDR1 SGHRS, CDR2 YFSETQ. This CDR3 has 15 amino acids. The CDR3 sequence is CASSRMDRAQETQYF. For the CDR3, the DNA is TGCGCCAGCAGCCGAATGGACAGGGCCCAAGAGACCCAGTACTTC.

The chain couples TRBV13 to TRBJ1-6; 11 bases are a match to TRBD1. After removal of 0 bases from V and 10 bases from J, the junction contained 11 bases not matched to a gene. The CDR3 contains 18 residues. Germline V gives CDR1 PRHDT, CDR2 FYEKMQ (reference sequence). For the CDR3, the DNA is TGTGCCAGCAGCTTAGGCCTAATTTGGACAGGGGGCGGGTCACCCCTCCACTTT. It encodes CASSLGLIWTGGGSPLHF. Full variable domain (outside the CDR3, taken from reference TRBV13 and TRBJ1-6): AAGVIQSPRHLIKEKRETATLKCYPIPRHDTVYWYQQGPGQDPQFLISFYEKMQSDKGSIPDRFSAQQFSDYHSELNMSSLELGDSALYFCASSLGLIWTGGGSPLHFGNGTRLTVT.

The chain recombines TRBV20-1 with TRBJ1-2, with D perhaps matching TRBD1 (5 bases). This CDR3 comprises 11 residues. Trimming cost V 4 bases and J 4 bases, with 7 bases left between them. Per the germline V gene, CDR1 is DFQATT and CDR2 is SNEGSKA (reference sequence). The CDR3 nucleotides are TGCAGTGCTACGGGGGTCTATGGCTACACCTTC. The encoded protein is CSATGVYGYTF.

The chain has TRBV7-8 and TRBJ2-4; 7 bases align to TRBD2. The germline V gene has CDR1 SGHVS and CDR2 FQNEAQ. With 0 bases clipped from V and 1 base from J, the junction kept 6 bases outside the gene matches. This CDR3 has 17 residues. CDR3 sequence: CASSLALGEGAKNIQYF. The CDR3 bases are TGTGCCAGCAGCTTAGCGCTGGGGGAGGGGGCCAAAAACATTCAGTACTTC.

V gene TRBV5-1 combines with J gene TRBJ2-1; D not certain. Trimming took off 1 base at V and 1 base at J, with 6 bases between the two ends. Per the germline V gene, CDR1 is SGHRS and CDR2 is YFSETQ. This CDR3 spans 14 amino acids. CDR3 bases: TGCGCCAGCAGCTTGCTAGAATCCTACAATGAGCAGTTCTTC. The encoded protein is CASSLLESYNEQFF. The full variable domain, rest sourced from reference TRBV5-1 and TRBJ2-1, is KAGVTQTPRYLIKTRGQQVTLSCSPISGHRSVSWYQQTPGQGLQFLFEYFSETQRNKGNFPGRFSGRQFSNSRSEMNVSTLELGDSALYLCASSLLESYNEQFFGPGTRLTVL.

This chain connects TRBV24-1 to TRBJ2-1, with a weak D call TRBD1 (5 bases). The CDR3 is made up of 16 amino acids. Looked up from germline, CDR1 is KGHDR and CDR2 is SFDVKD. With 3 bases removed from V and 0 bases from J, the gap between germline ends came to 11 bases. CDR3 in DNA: TGTGCCACCAGTGATGACAGCTCGAGCTCCTACAATGAGCAGTTCTTC. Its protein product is CATSDDSSSSYNEQFF.

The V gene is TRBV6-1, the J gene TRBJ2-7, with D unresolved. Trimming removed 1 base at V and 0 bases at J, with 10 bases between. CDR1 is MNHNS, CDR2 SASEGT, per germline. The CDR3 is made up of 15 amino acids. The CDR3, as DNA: TGTGCCAGCAGTGAAGGTGGAGTGAGCTCCTACGAGCAGTACTTC. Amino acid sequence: CASSEGGVSSYEQYF.

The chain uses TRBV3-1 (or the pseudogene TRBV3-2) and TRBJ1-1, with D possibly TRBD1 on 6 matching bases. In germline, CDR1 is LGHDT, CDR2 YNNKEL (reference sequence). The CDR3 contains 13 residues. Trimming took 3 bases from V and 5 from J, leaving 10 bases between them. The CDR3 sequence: CASSQGARTEAFF. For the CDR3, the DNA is TGTGCCAGCAGCCAGGGGGCGCGTACTGAAGCTTTCTTT.

The CDR3: CASSPGAGGINIQYF. CDR3 DNA sequence: TGTGCCAGCTCACCCGGCGCAGGGGGCATCAACATTCAGTACTTC. The chain has TRBV18 and TRBJ2-4; 8 bases align to TRBD1. The CDR3 has 15 residues. V was clipped by 3 bases and J by 7 bases; unmatched bases: 8. Germline-derived CDR1 and CDR2 are KGHSH and LQKENI. The variable domain in full, with the rest retrieved from reference TRBV18 and TRBJ2-4, is NAGVMQNPRHLVRRRGQEARLRCSPMKGHSHVYWYRQLPEEGLKFMVYLQKENIIDESGMPKERFSAEFPKEGPSILRIQQVVRGDSAAYFCASSPGAGGINIQYFGAGTRLSVL.

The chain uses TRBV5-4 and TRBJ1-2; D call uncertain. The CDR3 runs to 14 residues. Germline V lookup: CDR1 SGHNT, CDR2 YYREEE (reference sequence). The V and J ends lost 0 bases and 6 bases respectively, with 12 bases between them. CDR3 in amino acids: CASSLAGSRDGYTF. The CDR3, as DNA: TGTGCCAGCAGCTTGGCCGGGTCACGGGATGGCTACACCTTC.

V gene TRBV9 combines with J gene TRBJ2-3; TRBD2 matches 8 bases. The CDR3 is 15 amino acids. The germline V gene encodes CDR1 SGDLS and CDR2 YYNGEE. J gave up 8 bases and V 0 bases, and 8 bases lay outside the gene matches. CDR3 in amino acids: CASSVVSGGEGTQYF. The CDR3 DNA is TGTGCCAGCAGCGTAGTATCGGGAGGGGAAGGTACGCAGTATTTT. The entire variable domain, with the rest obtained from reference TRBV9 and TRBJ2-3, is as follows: DSGVTQTPKHLITATGQRVTLRCSPRSGDLSVYWYQQSLDQGLQFLIQYYNGEERAKGNILERFSAQQFPDLHSELNLSSLELGDSALYFCASSVVSGGEGTQYFGPGTRLTVL.

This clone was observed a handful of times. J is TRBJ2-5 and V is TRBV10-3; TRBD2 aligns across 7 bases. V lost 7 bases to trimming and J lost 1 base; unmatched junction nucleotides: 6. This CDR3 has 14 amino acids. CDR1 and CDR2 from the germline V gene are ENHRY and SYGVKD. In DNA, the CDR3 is TGTGCCATCAAGGGGTCGGGGGGCCAAGAGACCCAGTACTTC. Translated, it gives CAIKGSGGQETQYF.

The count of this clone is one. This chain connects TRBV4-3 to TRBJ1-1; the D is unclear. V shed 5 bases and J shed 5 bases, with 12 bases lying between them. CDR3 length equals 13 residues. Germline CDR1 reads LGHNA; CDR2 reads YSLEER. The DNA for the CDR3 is TGCGCCAGCAGCGAGGGATTGTGGACTGAAGCTTTCTTT. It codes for CASSEGLWTEAFF.

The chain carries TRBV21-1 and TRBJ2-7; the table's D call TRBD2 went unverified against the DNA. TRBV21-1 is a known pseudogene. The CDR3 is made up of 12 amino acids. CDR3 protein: CASSNFSSGQYF. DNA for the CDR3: TGTGCCAGCAGCAATTTTTCTTCGGGGCAGTACTTC.